This is a list of T cell receptor beta chains from one sample in a study of T cells in Graves' hyperthyroidism and ophthalmopathy. A single record per CDR3 protein comes from TCRdb applying MiXCR to the multiplex PCR reads. Of 600,000 to 850,000 distinct CDR3 sequences in the sample, roughly 20% were seen once. Specimen: blood. These receptors were obtained from a woman in her forties or fifties with Graves' hyperthyroidism that later progressed to Graves' ophthalmopathy. Both conserved end residues are part of each CDR3.

j_call,v_call,cdr3_aa
TRBJ1-6,TRBV12-3/TRBV12-4,CASSGRRGDSPLHF
TRBJ1-6,TRBV7-9,CASSGSRGMNSPLHF
TRBJ1-5,TRBV27,CASSSTGPRQPQHF
TRBJ1-5,TRBV3-1,CASSQGGRDQPQHF
TRBJ2-4,TRBV19,CASSSWTGARRVKNIQYF
TRBJ1-2,TRBV18,CASSPTSLSTGNYGYTF
TRBJ1-5,TRBV30,CAWCSLQGEPQHF
TRBJ2-1,TRBV27,CAKRDIEQFF
TRBJ1-1,TRBV30,CASSRTGVDTEAFF
TRBJ1-6,TRBV20-1,CSASRGTLHF
TRBJ1-2,TRBV30,CAWLPTGTATIYGYTF
TRBJ1-1,TRBV7-9,CASSAPENTEAFF
TRBJ2-7,TRBV6-1,CASTGQFSYEQYF
TRBJ1-1,TRBV5-1,CASSGEGGEAFF
TRBJ2-3,TRBV24-1,CATSEPRGADTDTQYF
TRBJ2-7,TRBV12-3/TRBV12-4,CASSLFGTSGVEQYF
TRBJ2-1,TRBV5-1,CASSLSLAGGRHNEQFF
TRBJ1-5,TRBV9,CASSPEGQSNQPQHF
TRBJ2-1,TRBV7-2,CASSSKTSGGYNEQFF
TRBJ1-4,TRBV12-3/TRBV12-4,CASSFRQGAPGKLFF
TRBJ2-1,TRBV9,CASSPDRADEQFF
TRBJ1-1,TRBV2,CASSAPGGTTEAFF
TRBJ2-1,TRBV6-2/TRBV6-3,CASSRDIYNEQFF
TRBJ2-1,TRBV19,CASNMGTRGPYNEQFF
TRBJ1-5,TRBV7-8,CASSLGRDPSNQPQHF
TRBJ2-2,TRBV7-9,CASSLSAHPSEELFF
TRBJ2-4,TRBV20-1,CSARVGAALRQNIQYF
TRBJ1-2,TRBV24-1,CATSDFPDGYGYTF
TRBJ1-6,TRBV27,CASSLLTGGGSPLHF
TRBJ2-2,TRBV5-1,CASSLLGLTGELFF
TRBJ2-4,TRBV5-1,CASSFQTGNKNIQYF
TRBJ1-2,TRBV9,CASSVAGGLIAANYGHTF
TRBJ2-3,TRBV24-1,CATSDLEDNTDTQYF
TRBJ2-2,TRBV12-3/TRBV12-4,CASSLFLTYQSGELFF
TRBJ2-2,TRBV5-6,CAVGWNPGGELFF
TRBJ2-3,TRBV20-1,CSAGSGVSTDTQYF
TRBJ1-1,TRBV30,CAWINLEATEAFF
TRBJ1-1,TRBV29-1,CSVGIGQNTEAFF
TRBJ1-2,TRBV27,CASPTEAGGYTF